This T cell receptor beta chain was captured in a study of shared clonotypes between healthy human individuals. Background on the study: Per donor, three plates held CD4 naive cells, three held CD4 memory, two held CD8 naive and one held CD8 memory.

Donors were healthy HIV-negative adults without recent acute infections or vaccinations. In germline, CDR1 is SGHRS, CDR2 YFSETQ. The CDR3 sequence is 15 residues long. V trimming: 2 bases; J trimming: 4 bases; junction bases outside the gene matches: 7. The test was conducted at deep level. Profiling relied on immunoSEQ multiplex PCR, and the TCRdb table lists in-frame clones only, not all of them. This repertoire shows roughly 1,100,000 clones, around 74% found once; its top ten account for 1.4%. This TCR was sampled from a man aged 18 to 29 in good health. Sequencing input: memory CD4+ T cells sorted from blood. Subset reported: CD45RA-negative fraction. The V gene is TRBV5-1, the J gene TRBJ2-3; TRBD2 matches 7 bases. In DNA, the CDR3 is TGCGCCAGCAGCTTAGCGGGAAAAGTAGCAGATACGCAGTATTTT. It codes for CASSLAGKVADTQYF.